This T cell receptor (beta chain) originates from a study of T cell responses to AZD1222 COVID-19 vaccine. Study-wide background: Combined were second doses at about 4 or about 12 weeks. Whole-study results and caveats: Most donors were white British, females outnumbered males, and clonal diversity was possibly underestimated.

As to this clone: Its antigen remains unidentified.

Sequencing used immunoSEQ multiplex PCR; TCRdb keeps in-frame clones, though not all of them. The data show roughly 140,000 clones, with about 93% seen just once and 5% held by the top ten. The CDR3 runs 15 residues. Germline CDR1 reads SGHTA; CDR2 reads FQGNSA. V dropped 5 bases and J dropped 5; count of bases not matched to a gene: 9. Here the sequenced sample was peripheral blood, taken on day 0 of AZD1222 vaccination. V usage is TRBV7-2 and J usage is TRBJ2-3; 8 nucleotides match TRBD2. This clonotype was sampled from an adult in good health. The CDR3 sequence is CASSGSGGPGDTQYF. In DNA form, the CDR3 reads TGTGCCAGCAGCGGATCGGGAGGGCCGGGAGATACGCAGTATTTT.